This TCR beta chain was recorded in a study of vaccination effects on CD4 cells after COVID-19. The wider study: Expansion of antigen-specific CD4+ T cells with viral peptide pools was carried out by the ViraFEST assay before sequencing. Samples gathered post-vaccine arrived a median of 72 days past the second dose. With roughly 9.5 ug/ml peptides and around 9.6 IU/ml IL-2, fewer than 2.5 million PBMC per well were cultured.

Of note for this clone: Its antigen remains unidentified.

The protocol was immunoSEQ multiplex PCR, while the TCRdb copy is restricted to in-frame clones and leaves out a portion. There are about 34,000 clones in the sample; approximately 72% occur only once, and 5% to 7.5% lies in the top ten. Germline CDR1 and CDR2: LGHDT and YNNKEL (reference sequence). Trimming left V 6 bases short and J 6 bases short, with 9 bases between. There are 12 residues in the CDR3. Investigators separated out CD4+ T cells once more than nine days of culture had passed. PCR confirmed that the person was infected with SARS-CoV-2 between March and December 2020. Participants received two doses of either the BNT162b2 or mRNA-1273 vaccine. Half-medium replacement with IL-2 medium occurred on days 3 and 7.

This receptor was taken from a human donor who had a prior SARS-CoV-2 infection. The rearrangement uses TRBV3-1 (or the pseudogene TRBV3-2) and TRBJ2-1, with a possible D match to TRBD1 (6 bases). This material consisted of CD4+ T cells from PBMCs cultured without peptide, taken after COVID-19 vaccination. The CDR3: CASRQGPNEQFF. CDR3 in DNA: TGTGCCAGCAGGCAGGGGCCCAATGAGCAGTTCTTC.